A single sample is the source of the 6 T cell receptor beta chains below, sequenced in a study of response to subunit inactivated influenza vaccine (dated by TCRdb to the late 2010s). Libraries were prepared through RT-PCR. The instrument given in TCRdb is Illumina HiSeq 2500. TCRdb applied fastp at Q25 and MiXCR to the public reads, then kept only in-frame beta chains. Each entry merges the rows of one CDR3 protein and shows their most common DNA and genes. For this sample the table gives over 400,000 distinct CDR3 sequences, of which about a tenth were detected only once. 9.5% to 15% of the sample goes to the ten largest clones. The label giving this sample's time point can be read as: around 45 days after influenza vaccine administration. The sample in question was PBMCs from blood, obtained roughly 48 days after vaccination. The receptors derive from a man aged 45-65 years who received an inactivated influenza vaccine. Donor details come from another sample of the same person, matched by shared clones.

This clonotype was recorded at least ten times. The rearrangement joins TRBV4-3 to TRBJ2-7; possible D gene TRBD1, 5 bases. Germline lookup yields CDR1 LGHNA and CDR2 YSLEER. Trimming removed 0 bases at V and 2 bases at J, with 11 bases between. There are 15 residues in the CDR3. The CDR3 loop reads CASSQDVRGTYEQYF. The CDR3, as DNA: TGCGCCAGCAGCCAAGATGTTAGGGGCACCTACGAGCAGTACTTC.

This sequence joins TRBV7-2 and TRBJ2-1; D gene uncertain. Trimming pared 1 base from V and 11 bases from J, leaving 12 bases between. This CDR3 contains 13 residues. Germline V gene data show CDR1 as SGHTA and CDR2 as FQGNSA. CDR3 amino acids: CASSLDGSHKQFF. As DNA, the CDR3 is TGTGCCAGCAGCTTAGATGGCAGCCACAAGCAGTTCTTC.

The DNA of the CDR3 is TGTGCCAGCAGAACCGGGCCTCGGGTGGGGCCCCAGCATTTT. Protein sequence: CASRTGPRVGPQHF. This rearrangement joins TRBV28 to TRBJ1-5, with D unresolved. This CDR3 is built from 14 residues. V lost 6 bases to trimming and J lost 9 bases, with 18 bases between them. CDR1 is MDHEN and CDR2 is SYDVKM in the germline V gene.

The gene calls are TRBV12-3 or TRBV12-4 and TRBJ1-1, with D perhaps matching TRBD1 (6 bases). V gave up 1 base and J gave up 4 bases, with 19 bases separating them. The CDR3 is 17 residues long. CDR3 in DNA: TGTGCCAGCAGTTTAGAGACGTTCGAGGGGGGAGCCACTGAAGCTTTCTTT. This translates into CASSLETFEGGATEAFF.

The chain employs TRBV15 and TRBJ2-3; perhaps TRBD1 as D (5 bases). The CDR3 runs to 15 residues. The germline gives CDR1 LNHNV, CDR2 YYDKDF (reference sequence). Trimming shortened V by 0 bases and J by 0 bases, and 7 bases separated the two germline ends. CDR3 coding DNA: TGTGCCACCAGCAGAGATCCAGGGAGCACAGATACGCAGTATTTT. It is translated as CATSRDPGSTDTQYF.

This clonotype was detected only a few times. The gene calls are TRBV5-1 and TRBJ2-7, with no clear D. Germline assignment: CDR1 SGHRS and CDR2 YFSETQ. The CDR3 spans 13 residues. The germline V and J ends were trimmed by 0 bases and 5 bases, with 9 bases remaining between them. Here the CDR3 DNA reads TGCGCCAGCAGCTTGGCTGCGAGGAACGAGCAGTACTTC. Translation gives CASSLAARNEQYF. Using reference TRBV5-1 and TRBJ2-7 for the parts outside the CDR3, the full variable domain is KAGVTQTPRYLIKTRGQQVTLSCSPISGHRSVSWYQQTPGQGLQFLFEYFSETQRNKGNFPGRFSGRQFSNSRSEMNVSTLELGDSALYLCASSLAARNEQYFGPGTRLTVT.